This note documents a single T cell receptor beta chain sequence. The study drew participants aged about 18 to 89 years from under 30 US areas. Which cohort a participant joined came from the clinical history participants gave. Germline V gene sequence: CDR1 SGHTA, CDR2 FQGNSA. V lost 0 bases to trimming and J lost 3 bases; unmatched junction nucleotides: 9. CDR3 length equals 17 residues. This sample is part of a study of blood T cell repertoires in COVID-19. Looking at the study overall: There were acute and convalescent COVID-19 samples, and they came from the United States, Italy and Spain.

Authors' processing steps: Reference gene primer amplification gave estimated nucleated cell counts. The table came from immunoSEQ multiplex PCR; TCRdb's copy has only in-frame clones and leaves some out. From that table come the V and J calls and clone size; the DNA was used to work out D and trimming. This table has some 200,000 clones, about four fifths appearing once. The receptor comes from a woman between 45 and 60 years old with acute COVID-19. The sequencing input was PBMCs or T cells enriched from blood (not recorded which). This chain connects TRBV7-2 to TRBJ1-2, with 8 bases that match TRBD1. CDR3 protein: CASSLARTGGVYYGYTF. CDR3 nucleotides: TGTGCCAGCAGCTTAGCACGAACAGGGGGGGTTTACTATGGCTACACCTTC.